The clone carrying this TCR beta chain was counted ten times or more. Its antigen is as yet unknown. This record comes from a study of T cells in Graves' hyperthyroidism and ophthalmopathy. Study-level background: The authors collected peripheral blood at initial diagnosis, before any treatment.

Overall study results and limits: Model predictions of ophthalmopathy came a median approximately 6.2 months before onset. Most thyroid clonotypes that were expanded above 0.001 also turned up in blood.

Every diagnosis used clinical symptoms, serum thyroxine and TRAb, thyroid ultrasound and orbital computed tomography. Between the trimmed V and J ends, which lost 3 bases and 5 bases, there was a span of 7 bases. CDR3 length: 12 residues. CDR1 and CDR2 (germline): WNHNN, SYGVQD (reference sequence). Amplified TCR beta CDR3 regions derived from RNA transcripts. The primer set for the first-round RT-PCR of the TCR CDR3 was HTBI. From the multiplex PCR reads, TCRdb called clonotypes with MiXCR, one entry per CDR3 protein. Of approximately 590,000 distinct CDR3 sequences in the sample, 15% to 18% were seen once.

V usage is TRBV10-1 and J usage is TRBJ2-5, with D hard to call. The receptor comes from a woman younger than 45 with Graves' hyperthyroidism. The sample was blood. The CDR3 protein is CASSEPSETQYF. CDR3 coding DNA: TGCGCCAGCAGTGAACCCAGTGAGACCCAGTACTTC.